These 14 T cell receptor beta chains were all obtained from the same sample, sequenced in a study of cytomegalovirus exposure and HLA in healthy donors (dated by TCRdb to the late 2010s). Library construction relied on the immunoSEQ multiplex PCR assay. The multiplex PCR relied on a mix of 60 forward primers for TCR Vbeta segments and 13 reverse primers for TCR Jbeta segments. This is the immuneACCESS table as TCRdb keeps it, with only in-frame sequences that have V and J called. A part of the clones is gone; compared with another copy, unresolved V genes explain less than half, and the rest is unexplained. The table for this sample lists approximately 150,000 clones; approximately 80% of them were counted only once. Jointly, the top ten make up 1.5% to 2.5% of the sample. Sequencing used PBMCs. The origin of the receptors is a woman in her thirties or forties in good health and CMV-seronegative.

V is TRBV19 and J is TRBJ2-3; 12 bases are a match to TRBD1. Germline CDR1 and CDR2: LNHDA and SQIVND (reference sequence). CDR3 size: 17 residues. J was trimmed by 4 bases and V by 6 bases; bases with no gene match: 11. As DNA, the CDR3 is TGTGCCAGTAGCTCTCCGAGGGGGACAGGGGGCGCAGATACGCAGTATTTT. Its protein product is CASSSPRGTGGADTQYF.

The chain recombines TRBV28 with TRBJ2-1; 11 nucleotides agree with TRBD2. This CDR3 region has 16 residues. Germline CDR1 and CDR2: MDHEN and SYDVKM. The trim removed 1 base at V and 9 bases at J, leaving 8 bases unmatched. The CDR3 protein is CASSLSKLAGVLEQFF. In DNA, the CDR3 is TGTGCCAGCAGTTTATCTAAACTAGCGGGAGTACTTGAGCAGTTCTTC.

V is TRBV6-1 and J is TRBJ2-7, with 12 positions matching TRBD2. Trimming cost V 2 bases and J 3 bases; bases outside gene matches: 5. This CDR3 region has 16 residues. Germline lookup yields CDR1 MNHNS and CDR2 SASEGT. CDR3 amino acids: CASSEYGLAGSYEQYF. The CDR3 bases are TGTGCCAGCAGTGAATACGGACTAGCGGGAAGCTACGAGCAGTACTTC.

CDR3 sequence: CASSPIGHRSNPLGANVLTF. CDR3 coding DNA: TGTGCCAGCTCACCTATCGGCCACAGGTCCAATCCCCTGGGGGCCAACGTCCTGACTTTC. V and J are TRBV18 and TRBJ2-6; maybe TRBD1 (5 bases). V gave up 3 bases and J gave up 4 bases, with 25 bases separating them. The CDR3 length is 20 residues. In germline, CDR1 is KGHSH, CDR2 LQKENI.

The rearrangement joins TRBV28 to TRBJ2-4, with 9 bases aligning to TRBD1. Unmatched junction bases numbered 13, after V lost 5 bases and J lost 5 bases. Germline V CDR1 and CDR2: MDHEN, SYDVKM. The CDR3 runs to 17 residues. The CDR3 reads CASSRTNRGHGQNIQYF. CDR3 in DNA: TGTGCCAGCAGTAGAACGAACAGGGGGCACGGTCAAAACATTCAGTACTTC.

The V gene is TRBV7-6, the J gene TRBJ2-7; 7 bases line up with TRBD2. Germline V gene data show CDR1 as SGHVS and CDR2 as FNYEAQ. V lost 0 bases and J lost 0; bases outside the gene matches: 2. The CDR3 totals 15 residues. CDR3 sequence (DNA): TGTGCCAGCAGCTTAGCCGGCGGGAGCTCCTACGAGCAGTACTTC. It specifies CASSLAGGSSYEQYF.

The J gene is TRBJ2-3, the V gene TRBV5-1; weak D call: TRBD2 (6 bases). Germline V CDR1 and CDR2: SGHRS, YFSETQ. This CDR3 is 16 amino acids long. V lost 0 bases to trimming and J lost 2 bases, with 13 bases between them. The CDR3 region is CASSLGNSGITDTQYF. CDR3 sequence (DNA): TGCGCCAGCAGCTTGGGTAATAGCGGTATCACAGATACGCAGTATTTT.

This chain joins TRBV30 and TRBJ1-1; D gene uncertain. Germline CDR1 GTSNPN, CDR2 SVGIG (reference sequence). V lost 4 bases and J 0 bases, leaving 9 bases between the germline ends. The CDR3 consists of 13 residues. CDR3 in DNA: TGTGCCTGGACAGTAAGAATGAACACTGAAGCTTTCTTT. Amino acids: CAWTVRMNTEAFF.

The chain has TRBV5-1 and TRBJ1-3, with TRBD1 identical over 7 bases. J was trimmed by 0 bases and V by 3 bases; bases with no gene match: 6. Germline V gene lookup returns CDR1 SGHRS and CDR2 YFSETQ. The CDR3 covers 16 residues. In DNA form, the CDR3 reads TGCGCCAGCAGCTGGGCGGGACAGAACTCTGGAAACACCATATATTTT. This sequence encodes CASSWAGQNSGNTIYF.

This clone was seen only a few times. The rearrangement uses TRBV6-1 and TRBJ1-1; 7 nucleotides line up with TRBD1. Germline trimming cut 4 bases from V and 4 bases from J; bases unmatched to any gene: 3. CDR1 and CDR2 from the germline V gene are MNHNS and SASEGT. The CDR3 sequence is 13 residues long. CDR3 bases: TGTGCCAGCAGTGGGAGGGGGCTCACTGAAGCTTTCTTT. Translated, it gives CASSGRGLTEAFF.

This sequence joins TRBV11-3 and TRBJ2-5; D is possibly TRBD1 (5 bases). CDR1 and CDR2 (germline): SGHNT, YENEEA. V was clipped by 8 bases and J by 1 base, with 11 bases between them. The CDR3 extends over 13 amino acids. CDR3 DNA sequence: TGTGCCAGCGGGCAGGGCCTCCAAGAGACCCAGTACTTC. It encodes CASGQGLQETQYF.

J is TRBJ2-7 and V is TRBV6-8; D is uncertain. The germline V and J ends were trimmed by 6 bases and 4 bases, with 22 bases remaining between them. The CDR3 consists of 16 residues. The V gene's germline CDR1 is MNHGY and CDR2 SAAAGT. CDR3 amino acids: CASSHPPGRNLYEQYF. CDR3 nucleotides: TGTGCCAGCAGCCACCCACCGGGTAGAAACCTTTACGAGCAGTACTTC.

The V gene is TRBV28, the J gene TRBJ2-7; no firm D call. The CDR3 is 12 residues long. V was trimmed by 2 bases and J by 6 bases, leaving 8 bases between them. CDR1 MDHEN and CDR2 SYDVKM come from the germline V gene. In nucleotides, the CDR3 is TGTGCCAGCAGTTTAAGTAGGAGCGAGCAGTACTTC. Residues: CASSLSRSEQYF.

The chain recombines TRBV2 with TRBJ1-5, with 7 nucleotides matching TRBD1. This CDR3 has 15 amino acids. V lost 6 bases, J lost 0 bases, and 5 bases stayed unmatched. Germline assignment: CDR1 SNHLY and CDR2 FYNNEI. As DNA, the CDR3 is TGTGCCAGCAGGTTGGGGACAGCTAGCAATCAGCCCCAGCATTTT. Translated, it gives CASRLGTASNQPQHF. Combining the CDR3 with reference TRBV2 and TRBJ1-5 gives the whole variable domain EPEVTQTPSHQVTQMGQEVILRCVPISNHLYFYWYRQILGQKVEFLVSFYNNEISEKSEIFDDQFSVERPDGSNFTLKIRSTKLEDSAMYFCASRLGTASNQPQHFGDGTRLSIL.